The clone carrying this T cell receptor beta chain was seen a few times. CDR1 and CDR2 from the germline V gene are SGHRS and YFSETQ. The CDR3 extends over 16 amino acids. V lost 1 base and J 2 bases, leaving 13 bases between the germline ends. This sample was taken from a study of blood T cells in healthy people across ages. Across the whole study: T cells yielded about one barcoded beta molecule per two cells through template switching.

Combining a sample-barcoded 5' primer with a J-beta primer mix, a second PCR ran for roughly 6 to 11 cycles. Per-sample output comprised a minimum of 3 million paired-end reads containing CDR3. Via MiXCR, TCRdb re-called the 5' RACE reads, giving one row per CDR3 protein. The sample lists around 820,000 distinct CDR3 sequences; 20% to 25% were seen once. Separately, the same data were catalogued under a study of T cells of mothers and their children. That paper adds: A few mothers and their six children, all healthy Caucasians, donated. All extracted RNA went into cDNA synthesis, about 1.6 ug per 15 ul.

The clonotype originates from a boy between 5 and 17 years old in good health. V is TRBV5-1 and J is TRBJ1-5; D remains ambiguous. The material sequenced was blood. CDR3 residues: CASSLSELGGNQPQHF. The CDR3 nucleotides read TGCGCCAGCAGCTTGAGCGAACTCGGAGGCAATCAGCCCCAGCATTTT.